These 17 T cell receptor beta chains were sequenced from one sample in a study of T-cell memory formation after mild COVID-19. TCRdb analysed the 5' RACE reads with MiXCR anew, one entry per CDR3 protein. The table includes hundreds of thousands of distinct CDR3 sequences, 20% to 25% detected once. Sequencing used PBMCs or a T cell subset sorted from them (not recorded which). The source is an adult woman who had mild COVID-19 (a few samples of this study predate the infection). Cell type and time point are not known.

V and J are TRBV5-4 and TRBJ2-2; 8 bases line up with TRBD1. Looked up from germline, CDR1 is SGHNT and CDR2 is YYREEE (reference sequence). This CDR3 comprises 17 residues. With V trimmed by 0 bases and J by 3 bases, 7 bases remained unmatched. CDR3 DNA sequence: TGTGCCAGCAGCTTGGCCGTGAGGACAGGGTACACCGGGGAGCTGTTTTTT. It translates to CASSLAVRTGYTGELFF.

This clonotype was found a few times. The genes are TRBV12-3 or TRBV12-4 and TRBJ2-5; no reliable D call. Trimming cost V 2 bases and J 3 bases, with 13 bases left between them. The CDR3 is made up of 15 amino acids. The CDR3 region has the DNA TGTGCCAGCAGTTTAAGTGGGGTGTCCAAAGAGACCCAGTACTTC. This encodes CASSLSGVSKETQYF.

V and J are TRBV12-3 or TRBV12-4 and TRBJ2-1, with 9 bases identical to TRBD1. V shed 2 bases, J shed 4 bases, and the junction held 12 bases outside the gene matches. CDR3 length: 18 amino acids. CDR3 nucleotides: TGTGCCAGCAGTTTATGGCCCCCGGGACAGGGTTTATACAATGAGCAGTTCTTC. Amino acid sequence: CASSLWPPGQGLYNEQFF.

This clonotype was seen only a few times. V is TRBV20-1 and J is TRBJ1-6; no reliable D call. V lost 0 bases to trimming and J lost 11 bases, with 8 bases between them. The CDR3 loop spans 12 amino acids. Per germline, CDR1 DFQATT and CDR2 SNEGSKA (reference sequence). CDR3 coding DNA: TGCAGTGCTAGAGATGGAGCAGCACCCCTCCACTTT. Protein product: CSARDGAAPLHF.

The chain employs TRBV27 and TRBJ2-7, with D maybe TRBD1 (6 bases). The length of the CDR3 is 16 residues. Germline assignment: CDR1 MNHEY and CDR2 SMNVEV (reference sequence). The V end was cut by 6 bases, the J end by 4 bases, with 22 bases between. The CDR3 nucleotides read TGTGCCAGCAGGTTCAGGGGCCTGGGGGATTGGTACGAGCAGTACTTC. Encoded protein: CASRFRGLGDWYEQYF.

The chain is built from TRBV24-1 and TRBJ1-2; D unresolved. The CDR3 consists of 15 residues. Germline CDR1 reads KGHDR; CDR2 reads SFDVKD. V was shortened by 3 bases and J by 5 bases, with 15 bases between the two germline ends. CDR3 nucleotides: TGTGCCACCAGTGATCCCCGGGCGGGAAGTTATGGCTACACCTTC. This gives the protein CATSDPRAGSYGYTF.

CDR3 in DNA: TGTGCCAGCGGCCGCTCCGGGACTAGCGCCGGCGAGCAGTACTTC. This translates into CASGRSGTSAGEQYF. The chain couples TRBV27 to TRBJ2-7, with 10 positions matching TRBD2. This CDR3 is built from 15 residues. CDR1 and CDR2 from the germline V gene are MNHEY and SMNVEV (reference sequence). V trimming: 8 bases; J trimming: 6 bases; junction bases outside the gene matches: 13.

This clonotype has just a few counts. J is TRBJ1-2 and V is TRBV6-1; 7 nucleotides line up with TRBD1. Unmatched junction bases numbered 9, after V lost 5 bases and J lost 0 bases. CDR1 is MNHNS and CDR2 is SASEGT in the germline V gene. The CDR3 is 16 residues long. The CDR3 is CASSYKGQPPNYGYTF. Written as DNA, the CDR3 is TGTGCCAGCAGTTATAAGGGACAGCCACCTAACTATGGCTACACCTTC.

In this sample, this clonotype turned up a few times. V is TRBV30 and J is TRBJ2-1, with D possibly TRBD1 on 5 matching bases. This CDR3 contains 10 residues. V lost 2 bases, J lost 10 bases, and 6 bases lay in between. Germline CDR1 GTSNPN, CDR2 SVGIG (reference sequence). CDR3 DNA: TGTGCCTGGAGTAAGGGGGAGCAGTTCTTC. The encoded protein is CAWSKGEQFF.

This clonotype was found a few times. This rearrangement joins TRBV5-1 to TRBJ2-7; D is unresolved. V lost 2 bases and J lost 3, with 12 bases in between. The CDR3 is 14 residues long. Germline V gene data show CDR1 as SGHRS and CDR2 as YFSETQ. The CDR3 bases are TGCGCCAGCAGCTTCCTCTATATGATCTACGAGCAGTACTTC. Encoded protein: CASSFLYMIYEQYF.

The V gene is TRBV9, the J gene TRBJ2-3, with D hard to call. This CDR3 region has 14 residues. Germline CDR1 SGDLS, CDR2 YYNGEE. Trimming shortened V by 3 bases and J by 2 bases, and 10 bases separated the two germline ends. In DNA, the CDR3 is TGTGCCAGCAGCGGTGGATCAACCACAGATACGCAGTATTTT. This codes for CASSGGSTTDTQYF.

The chain is built from TRBV24-1 and TRBJ2-6; D unclear. Germline loops: CDR1 KGHDR, CDR2 SFDVKD. Trimming removed 5 bases from V and 0 bases from J, with 7 bases in between. CDR3 length: 15 residues. This chain's CDR3 is CATSVFSSGANVLTF. Written as DNA, the CDR3 is TGTGCCACCAGTGTTTTCTCCTCTGGGGCCAACGTCCTGACTTTC.

The chain combines TRBV5-4 with TRBJ1-2, with 9 bases that match TRBD1. The V gene's germline CDR1 is SGHNT and CDR2 YYREEE (reference sequence). The CDR3 length is 15 residues. V gave up 5 bases and J gave up 5 bases; unmatched junction bases: 10. CDR3 amino acids: CASRKGTGLEYGYTF. In DNA form, the CDR3 reads TGTGCCAGCAGAAAAGGGACAGGGTTAGAATATGGCTACACCTTC.

The table lists this clonotype with a few counts. The chain uses TRBV9 and TRBJ2-7; D is unresolved. Germline V lookup: CDR1 SGDLS, CDR2 YYNGEE. This CDR3 contains 15 residues. Trimming pared 2 bases from V and 2 bases from J, leaving 14 bases between. This CDR3 is CASSVERGPTYEQYF. The CDR3 DNA reads as TGTGCCAGCAGCGTGGAGAGAGGACCGACCTACGAGCAGTACTTC.

This clonotype was detected only a few times. The V gene is TRBV12-3 or TRBV12-4, the J gene TRBJ2-1; D possibly uses TRBD1 or TRBD2 (7 bases each). This CDR3 spans 15 amino acids. Trimming pared 6 bases from V and 4 bases from J, leaving 16 bases between. The CDR3 bases are TGTGCCAGCAGACACAGACAGGGAGGGTACAATGAGCAGTTCTTC. It yields the protein CASRHRQGGYNEQFF.

The J gene is TRBJ1-1, the V gene TRBV21-1. TRBV21-1 is a pseudogene segment. The CDR3 spans 14 residues. In DNA form, the CDR3 reads TGTGCCAGCAGCAAGGACCCGAGGAACACTGAAGCTTTCTTT. Amino acid sequence: CASSKDPRNTEAFF.

In its sample, this clonotype was seen a few times. The CDR3 DNA reads TGTGCCAGCAGCTTCAGACGGACTGGGGCAGATACGCAGTATTTT. Residues: CASSFRRTGADTQYF. The genes are TRBV5-5 and TRBJ2-3, with TRBD2 as a possible D gene (5 bases). This CDR3 region has 15 residues. Germline CDR1 SGHKS, CDR2 YYEKEE (reference sequence). The V and J ends lost 2 bases and 4 bases respectively, with 14 bases between them.